This T cell receptor (beta chain) comes out of a study of blood T cell repertoires in COVID-19. Study details: Sites in the United States, Italy and Spain provided acute and convalescent COVID-19 samples. The analysed material was cDNA or gDNA that came from T cells, B-cell-depleted T cells, or PBMCs.

Source study methods: Nucleated cell number was recorded as an estimate derived from reference gene primer amplification. Libraries were prepared by immunoSEQ multiplex PCR; TCRdb keeps only in-frame clonotypes and omits some of them. D and trimming were read from the DNA, whereas the V and J calls and clone size are those reported in that table. The profile shows about 210,000 clones, 80% to 90% of them singletons. CDR3 size: 14 residues. Trimming shortened V by 5 bases and J by 1 base, and 12 bases separated the two germline ends. CDR1 is PRHDT, CDR2 FYEKMQ, per germline (reference sequence). The sequencing sample was made of peripheral blood. This clonotype was sampled from a man aged 40-49 years with acute or convalescent COVID-19. This chain connects TRBV13 to TRBJ2-7; D call uncertain. The CDR3 coding sequence is TGTGCCAGCAGCCACTACATGCGGTCCTACGAGCAGTACTTC. It codes for CASSHYMRSYEQYF.